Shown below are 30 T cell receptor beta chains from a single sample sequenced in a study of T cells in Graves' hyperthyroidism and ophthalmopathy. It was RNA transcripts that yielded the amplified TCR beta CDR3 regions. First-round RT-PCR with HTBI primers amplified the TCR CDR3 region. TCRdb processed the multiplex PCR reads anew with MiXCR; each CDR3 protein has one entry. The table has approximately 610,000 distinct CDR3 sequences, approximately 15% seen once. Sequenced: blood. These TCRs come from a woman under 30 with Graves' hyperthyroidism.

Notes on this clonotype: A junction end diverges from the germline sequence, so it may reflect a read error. The chain's CDR3 is CTSSQDVRIQAFF. The CDR3 DNA is TGTACCAGCAGCCAAGATGTAAGAATACAAGCTTTCTTT. The chain carries TRBV3-1 and TRBJ1-1; no reliable D call. This CDR3 has 13 amino acids. Germline V gives CDR1 LGHDT, CDR2 YNNKEL (reference sequence).

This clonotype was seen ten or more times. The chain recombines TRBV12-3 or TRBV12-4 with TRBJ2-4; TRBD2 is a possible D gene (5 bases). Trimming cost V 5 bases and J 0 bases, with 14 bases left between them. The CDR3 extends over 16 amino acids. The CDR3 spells CASSGPGSLAKNIQYF. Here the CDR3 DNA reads TGTGCCAGCAGTGGACCGGGGTCCCTAGCCAAAAACATTCAGTACTTC.

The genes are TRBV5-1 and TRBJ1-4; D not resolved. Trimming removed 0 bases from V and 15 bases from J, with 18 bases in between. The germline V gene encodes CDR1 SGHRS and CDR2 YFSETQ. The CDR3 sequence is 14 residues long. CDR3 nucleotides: TGCGCCAGCAGCTTGGGGTCGGGGATTAAAACTTTGTTTTTT. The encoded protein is CASSLGSGIKTLFF.

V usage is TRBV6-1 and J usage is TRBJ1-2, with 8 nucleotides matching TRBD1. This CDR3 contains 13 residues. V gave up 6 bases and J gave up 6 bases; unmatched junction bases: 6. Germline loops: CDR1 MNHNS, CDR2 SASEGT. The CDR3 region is CASRITGGNGYTF. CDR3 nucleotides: TGTGCCAGCAGAATCACAGGGGGAAATGGCTACACCTTC.

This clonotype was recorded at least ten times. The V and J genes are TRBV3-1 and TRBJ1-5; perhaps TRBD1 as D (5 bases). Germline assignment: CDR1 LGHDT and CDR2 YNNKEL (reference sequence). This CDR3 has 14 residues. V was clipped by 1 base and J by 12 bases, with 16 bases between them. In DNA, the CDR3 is TGTGCCAGCAGCCAAGCTTCAACTCAGGGAGGCCAGCATTTT. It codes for CASSQASTQGGQHF.

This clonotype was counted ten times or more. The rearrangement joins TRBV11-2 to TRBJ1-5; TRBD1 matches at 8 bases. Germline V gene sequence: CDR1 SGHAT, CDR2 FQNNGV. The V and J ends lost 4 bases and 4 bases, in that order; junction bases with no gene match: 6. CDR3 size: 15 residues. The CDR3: CASSSDRGKNQPQHF. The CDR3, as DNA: TGTGCCAGCAGCTCAGACAGGGGAAAAAATCAGCCCCAGCATTTT. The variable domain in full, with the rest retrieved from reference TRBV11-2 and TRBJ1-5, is EAGVAQSPRYKIIEKRQSVAFWCNPISGHATLYWYQQILGQGPKLLIQFQNNGVVDDSQLPKDRFSAERLKGVDSTLKIQPAKLEDSAVYLCASSSDRGKNQPQHFGDGTRLSIL.

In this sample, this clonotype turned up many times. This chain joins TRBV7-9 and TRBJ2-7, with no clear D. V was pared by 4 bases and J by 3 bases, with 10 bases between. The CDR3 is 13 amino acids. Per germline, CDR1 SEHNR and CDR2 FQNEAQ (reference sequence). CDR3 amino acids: CASSSSVVYEQYF. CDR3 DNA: TGTGCCAGCAGCTCCTCAGTAGTCTACGAGCAGTACTTC.

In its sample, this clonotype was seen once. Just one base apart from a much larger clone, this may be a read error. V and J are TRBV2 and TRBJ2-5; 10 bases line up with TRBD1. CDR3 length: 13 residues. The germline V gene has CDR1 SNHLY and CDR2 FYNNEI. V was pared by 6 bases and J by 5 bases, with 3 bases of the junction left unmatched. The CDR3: CASRTGGGETQYF. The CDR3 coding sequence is TGTGCCAGCAGGACAGGGGGCGGGGAGACCCAGTACTTC.

CDR3 region: CASRSRGGWVGNQPQHF. CDR3 coding DNA: TGTGCCAGCAGATCCCGGGGGGGGTGGGTCGGCAATCAGCCCCAGCATTTT. The V gene is TRBV28, the J gene TRBJ1-5, with D perhaps matching TRBD1 (5 bases). The CDR3 has 17 amino acids. The V end lost 6 bases, the J end lost 2 bases, and 20 bases lay between the germline ends. CDR1 and CDR2 from the germline V gene are MDHEN and SYDVKM.

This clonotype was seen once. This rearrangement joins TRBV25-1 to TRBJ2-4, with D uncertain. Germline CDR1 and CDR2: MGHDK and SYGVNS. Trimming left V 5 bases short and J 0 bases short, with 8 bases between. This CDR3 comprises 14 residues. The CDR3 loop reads CASSYVGAKNIQYF. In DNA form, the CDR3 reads TGTGCCAGCAGTTACGTTGGAGCCAAAAACATTCAGTACTTC.

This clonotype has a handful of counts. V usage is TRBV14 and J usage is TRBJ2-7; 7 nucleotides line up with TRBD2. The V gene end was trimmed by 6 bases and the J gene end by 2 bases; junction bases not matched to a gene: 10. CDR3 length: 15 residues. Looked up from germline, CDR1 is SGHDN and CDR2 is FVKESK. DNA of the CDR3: TGTGCCAGCAGTCGAGGACTAGATGCGGCCTACGAGCAGTACTTC. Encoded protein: CASSRGLDAAYEQYF.

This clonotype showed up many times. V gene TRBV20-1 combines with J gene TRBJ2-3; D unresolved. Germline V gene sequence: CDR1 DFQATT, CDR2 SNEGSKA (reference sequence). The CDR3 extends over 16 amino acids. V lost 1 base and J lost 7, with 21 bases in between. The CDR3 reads CSARGPANQGVNTQYF. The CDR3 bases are TGCAGTGCTAGAGGCCCGGCCAACCAAGGAGTGAATACGCAGTATTTT.

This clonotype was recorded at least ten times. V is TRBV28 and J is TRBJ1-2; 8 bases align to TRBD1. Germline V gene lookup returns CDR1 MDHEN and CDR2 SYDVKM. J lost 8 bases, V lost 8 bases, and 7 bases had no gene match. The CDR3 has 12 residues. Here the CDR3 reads CASLQGERGYTF. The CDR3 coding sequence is TGTGCCAGCTTACAGGGGGAGCGAGGCTACACCTTC.

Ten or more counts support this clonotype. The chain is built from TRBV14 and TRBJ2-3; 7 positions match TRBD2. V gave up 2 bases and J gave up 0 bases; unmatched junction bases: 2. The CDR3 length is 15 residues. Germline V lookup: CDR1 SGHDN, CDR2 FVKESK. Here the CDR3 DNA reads TGTGCCAGCAGCCAAAGCGGGATTAGCACAGATACGCAGTATTTT. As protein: CASSQSGISTDTQYF.

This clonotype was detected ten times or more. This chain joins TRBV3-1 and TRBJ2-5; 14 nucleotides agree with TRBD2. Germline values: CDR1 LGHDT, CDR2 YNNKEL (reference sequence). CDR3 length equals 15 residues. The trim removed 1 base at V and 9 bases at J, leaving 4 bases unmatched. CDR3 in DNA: TGTGCCAGCAGCCAAGGACTAGCGGGAGGGCATCCCCAGTACTTC. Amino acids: CASSQGLAGGHPQYF.

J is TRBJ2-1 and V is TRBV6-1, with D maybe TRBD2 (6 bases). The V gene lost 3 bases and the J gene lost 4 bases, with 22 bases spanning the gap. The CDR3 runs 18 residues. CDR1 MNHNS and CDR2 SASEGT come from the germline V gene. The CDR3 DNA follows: TGTGCCAGCAGTGACACCGCCTCCTTCGGTGGGACTTACAATGAGCAGTTCTTC. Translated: CASSDTASFGGTYNEQFF.

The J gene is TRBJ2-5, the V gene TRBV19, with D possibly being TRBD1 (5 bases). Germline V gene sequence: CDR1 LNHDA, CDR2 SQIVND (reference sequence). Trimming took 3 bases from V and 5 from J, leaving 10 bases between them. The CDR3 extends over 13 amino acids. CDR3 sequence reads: CASSMAGMETQYF. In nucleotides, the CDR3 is TGTGCCAGTAGTATGGCAGGGATGGAGACCCAGTACTTC.

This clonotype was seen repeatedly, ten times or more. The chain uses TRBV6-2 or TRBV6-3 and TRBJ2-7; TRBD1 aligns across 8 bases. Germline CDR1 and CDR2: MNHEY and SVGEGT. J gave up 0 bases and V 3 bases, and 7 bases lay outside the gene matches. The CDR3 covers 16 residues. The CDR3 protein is CASSYLSGTGSYEQYF. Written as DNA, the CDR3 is TGTGCCAGCAGTTATTTGTCCGGGACAGGCTCCTACGAGCAGTACTTC.

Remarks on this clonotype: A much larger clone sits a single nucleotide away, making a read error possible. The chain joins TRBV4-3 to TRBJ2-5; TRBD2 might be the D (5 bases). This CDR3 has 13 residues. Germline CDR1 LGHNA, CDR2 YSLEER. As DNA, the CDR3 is TGCGCCGGCAGCCAAGATCCGGGGGAGACCCAGTACTTC. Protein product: CAGSQDPGETQYF.

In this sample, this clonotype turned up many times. The CDR3: CASSSQSGFYEQYF. In nucleotides, the CDR3 is TGTGCCAGCAGCTCCCAATCAGGGTTCTACGAGCAGTACTTC. The chain combines TRBV11-2 with TRBJ2-7; perhaps TRBD1 as D (5 bases). This CDR3 is built from 14 residues. Trimming removed 4 bases from V and 3 bases from J, with 13 bases in between. In germline, CDR1 is SGHAT, CDR2 FQNNGV.

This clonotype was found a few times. For the CDR3, the DNA is TGTGCTAGTGGTTTGGCGGGACTAGCGGGGGGCCGCTCCTACGAGCAGTACTTC. Amino acids: CASGLAGLAGGRSYEQYF. The chain recombines TRBV12-5 with TRBJ2-7, with TRBD2 identical over 15 bases. The CDR3 sequence is 18 residues long. V lost 1 base, J lost 0 bases, and 4 bases stayed unmatched. The germline V gene encodes CDR1 LGHNT and CDR2 FRNRAP.

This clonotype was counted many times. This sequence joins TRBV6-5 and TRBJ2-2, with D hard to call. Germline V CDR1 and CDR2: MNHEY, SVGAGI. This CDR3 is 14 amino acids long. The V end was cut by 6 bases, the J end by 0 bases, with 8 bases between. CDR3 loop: CASRGLANTGELFF. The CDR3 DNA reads TGTGCCAGCAGAGGATTGGCGAACACCGGGGAGCTGTTTTTT.

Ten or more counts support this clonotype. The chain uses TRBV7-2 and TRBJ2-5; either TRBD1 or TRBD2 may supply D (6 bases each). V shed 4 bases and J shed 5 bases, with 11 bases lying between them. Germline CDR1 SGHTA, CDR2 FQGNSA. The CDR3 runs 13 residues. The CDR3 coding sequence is TGTGCCAGCAGCTCAACAGGGAGGGAGACCCAGTACTTC. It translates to CASSSTGRETQYF.

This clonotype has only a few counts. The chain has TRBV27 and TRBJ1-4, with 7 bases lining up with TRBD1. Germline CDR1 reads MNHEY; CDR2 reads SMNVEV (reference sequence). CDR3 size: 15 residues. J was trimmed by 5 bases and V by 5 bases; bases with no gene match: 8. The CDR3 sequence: CASSPRTGLNEKLFF. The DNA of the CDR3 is TGTGCCAGCAGTCCCAGGACAGGTCTAAATGAAAAACTGTTTTTT.

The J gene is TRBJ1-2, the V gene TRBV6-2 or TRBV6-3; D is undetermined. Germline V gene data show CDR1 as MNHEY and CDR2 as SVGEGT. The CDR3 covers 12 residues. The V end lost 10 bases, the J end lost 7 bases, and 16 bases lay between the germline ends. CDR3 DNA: TGTGCCACCCGGGAGACCGCGGGTGGCTACACCTTC. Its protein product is CATRETAGGYTF.

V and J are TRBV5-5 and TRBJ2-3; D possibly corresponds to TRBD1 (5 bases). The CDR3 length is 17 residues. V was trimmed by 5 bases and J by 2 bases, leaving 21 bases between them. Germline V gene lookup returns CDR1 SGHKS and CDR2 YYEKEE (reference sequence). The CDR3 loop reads CASRATAPRRITDTQYF. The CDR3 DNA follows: TGTGCCAGCAGGGCGACAGCTCCCAGAAGGATCACAGATACGCAGTATTTT.

The CDR3 DNA follows: TGTGCCAGCAGCGTAGCGAGCGGGAGTAGGAATGAGCAGTTCTTC. Encoded protein: CASSVASGSRNEQFF. The V and J genes are TRBV9 and TRBJ2-1; 8 positions match TRBD2. The ends lost 0 bases at V and 7 bases at J; junction bases unmatched: 6. In germline, CDR1 is SGDLS, CDR2 YYNGEE. The CDR3 contains 15 residues.

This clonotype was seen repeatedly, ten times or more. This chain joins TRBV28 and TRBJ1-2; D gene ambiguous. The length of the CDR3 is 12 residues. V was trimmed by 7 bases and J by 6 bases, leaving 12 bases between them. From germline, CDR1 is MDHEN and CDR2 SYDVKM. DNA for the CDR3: TGTGCCAGCACCTATGGATCACATGGCTACACCTTC. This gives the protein CASTYGSHGYTF.

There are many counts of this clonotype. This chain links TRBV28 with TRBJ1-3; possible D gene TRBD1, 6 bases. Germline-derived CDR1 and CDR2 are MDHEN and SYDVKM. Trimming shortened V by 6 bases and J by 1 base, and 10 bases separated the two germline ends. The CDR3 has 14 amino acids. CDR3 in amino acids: CASRETGSGNTIYF. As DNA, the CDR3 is TGTGCCAGCAGGGAAACAGGGTCTGGAAACACCATATATTTT.

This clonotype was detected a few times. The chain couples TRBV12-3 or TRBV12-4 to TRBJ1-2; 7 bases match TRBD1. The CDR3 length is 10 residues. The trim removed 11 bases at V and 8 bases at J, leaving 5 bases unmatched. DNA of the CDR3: TGTGCCTCAAGGGGGCGAGGCTACACCTTC. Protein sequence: CASRGRGYTF.